These 15 T cell receptor beta chains came from one sample sequenced in a study of blood T cells in healthy people across ages. Together with a sample-barcoded 5' primer, a J-beta primer mix was included in a second PCR lasting about 7 to 11 cycles. TCRdb independently ran MiXCR on the 5' RACE reads; one entry per CDR3 protein. The sample has around 670,000 distinct CDR3 sequences, approximately 30% seen once; the top ten hold about 15%. Sequenced sample: blood. The receptors stem from an elderly woman in good health.

Points on this clonotype: The junction shows a germline mismatch at one end, possibly a read error. The J gene is TRBJ2-1, the V gene TRBV4-2; the D is unclear. Germline lookup yields CDR1 LGHNA and CDR2 YNFKEQ. This CDR3 region has 13 residues. The CDR3 reads CASSQDNGNEQFF. In DNA form, the CDR3 reads TGTGCCAGTAGCCAAGATAACGGGAATGAGCAGTTCTTC.

This clonotype was counted many times. V usage is TRBV5-6 and J usage is TRBJ2-5; a possible D gene is TRBD2 (6 bases). V dropped 0 bases and J dropped 5 bases, with 11 bases sitting between them. CDR1 and CDR2 from the germline V gene are SGHDT and YYEEEE. This CDR3 is 14 amino acids long. CDR3 coding DNA: TGTGCCAGCAGCTTGGTCGCTAGCGTTGAGACCCAGTACTTC. Translation gives CASSLVASVETQYF. Supplemented by reference TRBV5-6 and TRBJ2-5, the full variable domain reads DAGVTQSPTHLIKTRGQQVTLRCSPKSGHDTVSWYQQALGQGPQFIFQYYEEEERQRGNFPDRFSGHQFPNYSSELNVNALLLGDSALYLCASSLVASVETQYFGPGTRLLVL.

This clonotype was counted many times. CDR3 loop: CSAQEFGQGAYEQYF. The CDR3 DNA follows: TGCAGTGCCCAAGAATTTGGACAGGGGGCCTACGAGCAGTACTTC. The V call is TRBV20-1, the J call TRBJ2-7, with 10 bases that match TRBD1. Germline loops: CDR1 DFQATT, CDR2 SNEGSKA (reference sequence). V was clipped by 6 bases and J by 2 bases; unmatched bases: 10. The CDR3 covers 15 residues.

Only a few counts were recorded for this clonotype. The rearrangement links TRBV6-5 to TRBJ2-7; D not certain. The CDR3 loop spans 12 amino acids. Germline V gives CDR1 MNHEY, CDR2 SVGAGI. Trimming shortened V by 6 bases and J by 7 bases, and 13 bases separated the two germline ends. This chain's CDR3 is CASSSPGNEQYF. Here the CDR3 DNA reads TGTGCCAGCAGCTCCCCCGGCAATGAGCAGTACTTC.

The chain carries TRBV7-2 and TRBJ2-5; D not certain. The closer fit of TRBJ2-7 to the DNA end suggests the J call may be wrong. Germline V lookup: CDR1 SGHTA, CDR2 FQGNSA. CDR3 size: 15 residues. The CDR3 coding sequence is TGTGCCAGCAGCTTAGAGAATGGCAGGCTCTACGAGCAGTACTTC. Residues: CASSLENGRLYEQYF.

A single count supports this clonotype. The V call is TRBV4-1, the J call TRBJ2-5; 7 bases are shared with TRBD1. V lost 1 base to trimming and J lost 4 bases; unmatched junction nucleotides: 9. Germline CDR1 reads MGHRA; CDR2 reads YSYEKL. The length of the CDR3 is 16 residues. CDR3 nucleotides: TGCGCCAGCAGCCAAGGTGGACAGGACGGGATAGAGACCCAGTACTTC. This gives the protein CASSQGGQDGIETQYF.

This clonotype was picked up many times. V usage is TRBV5-4 and J usage is TRBJ2-7; 7 nucleotides match TRBD1. Germline assignment: CDR1 SGHNT and CDR2 YYREEE (reference sequence). This CDR3 is built from 14 residues. The J segment lost 5 bases and the V segment lost 4 bases, leaving 9 bases of the junction unmatched. DNA for the CDR3: TGTGCCAGCAGCCAACGACAGGGAGTCAACGAGCAGTACTTC. Protein: CASSQRQGVNEQYF.

This clonotype has more than one count but fewer than ten. Since a much larger clone is just one base distant, this may be a read error. The V gene is TRBV5-6, the J gene TRBJ2-7; 12 bases are shared with TRBD2. The CDR3 covers 15 residues. Germline CDR1 is SGHDT and CDR2 is YYEEEE. The J segment lost 7 bases and the V segment lost 5 bases, leaving 10 bases of the junction unmatched. This CDR3 is CASSFGTSGYNEQYF. Written as DNA, the CDR3 is TGTGCCAGCAGTTTCGGGACTAGCGGGTACAATGAGCAGTACTTC.

The sample holds many counts of this clonotype. This rearrangement joins TRBV15 to TRBJ2-5, with 9 bases lining up with TRBD2. Germline lookup yields CDR1 LNHNV and CDR2 YYDKDF (reference sequence). The CDR3 runs 15 residues. Trimming at V came to 6 bases and at J to 5 bases, leaving 10 bases not matched to a gene. In DNA form, the CDR3 reads TGTGCCACCAGAGTGGGAGCTAGCGGGGCGGAGACCCAGTACTTC. This gives the protein CATRVGASGAETQYF.

CDR3 protein: CASSTRQGGGNQPQHF. The CDR3 DNA follows: TGTGCCAGCAGCACCCGACAGGGAGGCGGCAATCAGCCCCAGCATTTT. This rearrangement joins TRBV28 to TRBJ1-5; the match to TRBD1 covers 7 bases. Germline trimming cut 6 bases from V and 2 bases from J; bases unmatched to any gene: 10. Germline assignment: CDR1 MDHEN and CDR2 SYDVKM. The CDR3 loop spans 16 amino acids.

About this clonotype: A single base separates this from a much larger clone, so it may be a read error. The CDR3 DNA follows: TGCGCCAGCAGCCTATTCGGGCGGACTCGCTACAATGAGCAGTACTTC. Amino acids: CASSLFGRTRYNEQYF. This chain joins TRBV4-1 and TRBJ2-1; possible D gene TRBD2, 5 bases. The DNA end is a closer match to TRBJ2-7, so the J assignment may be wrong. The CDR3 spans 16 residues. Germline CDR1 reads MGHRA; CDR2 reads YSYEKL.

This clonotype was observed at least ten times. The V gene is TRBV4-3, the J gene TRBJ2-2; 16 bases map to TRBD2. J was trimmed by 7 bases and V by 5 bases; bases with no gene match: 4. The CDR3 consists of 16 residues. CDR1 and CDR2 from the germline V gene are LGHNA and YSLEER. The CDR3 sequence is CASSGTSGGAYGELFF. CDR3 DNA sequence: TGCGCCAGCAGCGGGACTAGCGGGGGGGCTTACGGGGAGCTGTTTTTT.

The sample holds one count of this clonotype. One junction end does not reproduce the germline sequence, and a read error may be involved. The chain uses TRBV2 and TRBJ2-1; tentative D call: TRBD2 (7 bases). The CDR3 has 17 residues. Germline assignment: CDR1 SNHLY and CDR2 FYNNEI. The CDR3 coding sequence is TGTGCCGGCAGTGAAGGGCGGGGGCCTAGCTCCCACAATGAGCAGTTCTTC. Protein product: CAGSEGRGPSSHNEQFF.

This clonotype was found a few times. This chain uses TRBV3-1 with TRBJ1-4; 7 bases align to TRBD1. CDR1 and CDR2 (germline): LGHDT, YNNKEL (reference sequence). The CDR3 extends over 17 amino acids. V shed 0 bases, J shed 7 bases, and the junction held 11 bases outside the gene matches. CDR3 residues: CASSQESRGGASEKLFF. CDR3 coding DNA: TGTGCCAGCAGCCAAGAGAGTCGAGGGGGCGCGAGTGAAAAACTGTTTTTT.

This chain connects TRBV9 to TRBJ1-1; 9 bases match TRBD1. V dropped 4 bases and J dropped 7; count of bases not matched to a gene: 8. Germline CDR1 and CDR2: SGDLS and YYNGEE. This CDR3 region has 14 residues. CDR3 amino acids: CASSSTGTGSEAFF. CDR3 nucleotides: TGTGCCAGCAGCTCAACCGGGACAGGGAGTGAAGCTTTCTTT. The whole variable domain, filled in from reference TRBV9 and TRBJ1-1, reads DSGVTQTPKHLITATGQRVTLRCSPRSGDLSVYWYQQSLDQGLQFLIQYYNGEERAKGNILERFSAQQFPDLHSELNLSSLELGDSALYFCASSSTGTGSEAFFGQGTRLTVV.